The 16 T cell receptor beta chains in this list originate from one sample, sequenced in a study of shared clonotypes between healthy human individuals. The method was immunoSEQ multiplex PCR; TCRdb's version includes in-frame clones alone and lacks a portion of them. Here the sample spans 2 million to 2.5 million clones, 85% to 95% being singletons. Specimen: naive CD4+ T cells from PBMCs. The subset here: CD45RA+ positively selected. The receptors derive from a man between 18 and 29 years old in good health. Some clones in this sample may be carry-over from other donors' samples.

Written as DNA, the CDR3 is TGTGCCAGCAGCCAAGATCCTAGGGCTAATAATGAAAAACTGTTTTTT. Protein sequence: CASSQDPRANNEKLFF. This chain links TRBV4-2 with TRBJ1-4, with D uncertain. The length of the CDR3 is 16 residues. Germline CDR1 LGHNA, CDR2 YNFKEQ. V was clipped by 0 bases and J by 4 bases, with 12 bases between them.

This chain uses TRBV30 with TRBJ2-3; D uncertain. Trimming cost V 0 bases and J 0 bases, with 13 bases left between them. CDR1 is GTSNPN, CDR2 SVGIG, per germline (reference sequence). The CDR3 covers 16 residues. CDR3 in DNA: TGTGCCTGGAGTGTAGGATCGGCGAGAAGCACAGATACGCAGTATTTT. Residues: CAWSVGSARSTDTQYF.

V and J are TRBV5-6 and TRBJ2-2, with TRBD1 matching 8 bases. The CDR3 length is 19 residues. V shed 3 bases and J 0 bases; nucleotides not matched to a gene: 13. Germline CDR1 reads SGHDT; CDR2 reads YYEEEE. CDR3 DNA sequence: TGTGCCAGCAGCTCCTGGATAGGACAGGGACCCACGAACACCGGGGAGCTGTTTTTT. Translating it yields CASSSWIGQGPTNTGELFF.

For the CDR3, the DNA is TGTGCCAGTCGACAGGGGGCGGCGATTAGCAATCAGCCCCAGCATTTT. As protein: CASRQGAAISNQPQHF. V usage is TRBV6-6 and J usage is TRBJ1-5; the match to TRBD1 covers 10 bases. J was trimmed by 0 bases and V by 9 bases; bases with no gene match: 8. The germline gives CDR1 MNHNY, CDR2 SVGAGI (reference sequence). The CDR3 extends over 16 amino acids.

The V gene is TRBV30, the J gene TRBJ1-4; D is unclear. The V end lost 1 base, the J end lost 8 bases, and 11 bases lay between the germline ends. Germline assignment: CDR1 GTSNPN and CDR2 SVGIG (reference sequence). The CDR3 sequence is 13 residues long. CDR3 DNA: TGTGCCTGGAGTGCGCGGGCCCCGGAAAAACTGTTTTTT. Translated, it gives CAWSARAPEKLFF. Full variable domain (outside the CDR3, taken from reference TRBV30 and TRBJ1-4): SQTIHQWPATLVQPVGSPLSLECTVEGTSNPNLYWYRQAAGRGLQLLFYSVGIGQISSEVPQNLSASRPQDRQFILSSKKLLLSDSGFYLCAWSARAPEKLFFGSGTQLSVL.

This chain joins TRBV2 and TRBJ2-3; 10 bases align to TRBD1. V shed 5 bases and J 4 bases; nucleotides not matched to a gene: 3. CDR3 length: 14 residues. Germline CDR1 SNHLY, CDR2 FYNNEI. CDR3 region: CASSSDRGPDTQYF. CDR3 sequence (DNA): TGTGCCAGCAGTTCCGACAGGGGGCCAGATACGCAGTATTTT.

The chain employs TRBV11-3 and TRBJ2-1; D may be TRBD2 (6 bases). Between the trimmed V and J ends, which lost 3 bases and 9 bases, there was a span of 15 bases. The CDR3 length is 14 residues. CDR1 and CDR2 (germline): SGHNT, YENEEA. The CDR3 bases are TGTGCCAGCAGCTTGGACGGGAGTGGCGTTGAGCAGTTCTTC. Residues: CASSLDGSGVEQFF.

The chain joins TRBV5-4 to TRBJ1-4; no reliable D call. The CDR3 length is 15 residues. Germline CDR1 and CDR2: SGHNT and YYREEE (reference sequence). Deletions cut 0 bases from V and 0 bases from J, with 6 bases between. The CDR3, as DNA: TGTGCCAGCAGCTTGGACTCAACAACTAATGAAAAACTGTTTTTT. Translation gives CASSLDSTTNEKLFF.

This clone was counted a few times. This chain uses TRBV2 with TRBJ1-1; weak D call: TRBD1 (5 bases). This CDR3 contains 14 residues. Trimming cost V 4 bases and J 5 bases, with 14 bases left between them. Germline values: CDR1 SNHLY, CDR2 FYNNEI. This CDR3 is CASSGNGGETEAFF. In nucleotides, the CDR3 is TGTGCCAGCAGTGGGAACGGGGGGGAGACTGAAGCTTTCTTT.

The chain links TRBV19 to TRBJ2-1; TRBD2 aligns across 10 bases. Germline CDR1 is LNHDA and CDR2 is SQIVND (reference sequence). V shed 7 bases, J shed 2 bases, and the junction held 5 bases outside the gene matches. The CDR3 length is 15 residues. The CDR3 loop is CASTSGSRAYNEQFF. CDR3 coding DNA: TGTGCCAGTACTAGCGGGAGTAGGGCCTACAATGAGCAGTTCTTC.

The rearrangement links TRBV7-9 to TRBJ2-1; the match to TRBD2 covers 10 bases. Per germline, CDR1 SEHNR and CDR2 FQNEAQ (reference sequence). V dropped 3 bases and J dropped 3; count of bases not matched to a gene: 2. The CDR3 totals 15 residues. CDR3 amino acids: CASSFRTSGYNEQFF. CDR3 DNA sequence: TGTGCCAGCAGCTTTCGGACTAGCGGCTACAATGAGCAGTTCTTC.

V and J are TRBV7-2 and TRBJ2-1, with D possibly being TRBD2 (6 bases). V lost 0 bases, J lost 4 bases, and 16 bases lay in between. Germline CDR1 SGHTA, CDR2 FQGNSA. The CDR3 spans 17 residues. As DNA, the CDR3 is TGTGCCAGCAGCTTAGCGGGAGGTTTGTGGGATTACAATGAGCAGTTCTTC. This gives the protein CASSLAGGLWDYNEQFF. The variable domain in full, with the rest retrieved from reference TRBV7-2 and TRBJ2-1, is GAGVSQSPSNKVTEKGKDVELRCDPISGHTALYWYRQSLGQGLEFLIYFQGNSAPDKSGLPSDRFSAERTGGSVSTLTIQRTQQEDSAVYLCASSLAGGLWDYNEQFFGPGTRLTVL.

The rearrangement uses TRBV15 and TRBJ2-2; 12 nucleotides line up with TRBD1. Germline V gives CDR1 LNHNV, CDR2 YYDKDF (reference sequence). Trimming took 2 bases from V and 3 from J; bases not matched to a gene: 4. This CDR3 contains 17 residues. In DNA, the CDR3 is TGTGCCACCAGCAGATTTGGGACAGGGGGCTACACCGGGGAGCTGTTTTTT. It encodes CATSRFGTGGYTGELFF.

The rearrangement joins TRBV5-6 to TRBJ2-1; maybe TRBD2 (6 bases). The germline V gene encodes CDR1 SGHDT and CDR2 YYEEEE. Deletions cut 1 base from V and 3 bases from J, with 11 bases between. The CDR3 has 15 amino acids. In DNA, the CDR3 is TGTGCCAGCAGCTTGCGGGCGGGGAGCTACAATGAGCAGTTCTTC. This translates into CASSLRAGSYNEQFF.

As to this clone: The same CDR3 arises from other DNA sequences in this sample as well. CDR3 coding DNA: TGTGCCAGCAGTGAAGCTCCGGGGCCCTACGAGCAGTACTTC. Amino acids: CASSEAPGPYEQYF. The V call is TRBV6-1, the J call TRBJ2-7; the D gene could be TRBD1 or TRBD2 (5 bases each). The CDR3 runs 14 residues. Deletions cut 0 bases from V and 2 bases from J, with 8 bases between. Germline lookup yields CDR1 MNHNS and CDR2 SASEGT.

The CDR3 DNA reads as TGTGCCACGGGGGCGCGGGAGACCCAGTACTTC. Amino acid sequence: CATGARETQYF. This chain connects TRBV28 to TRBJ2-5; D tentatively reads TRBD1 or TRBD2 (6 bases each). The CDR3 is 11 residues long. Germline CDR1 and CDR2: MDHEN and SYDVKM. V shed 10 bases and J shed 5 bases, with 11 bases lying between them.